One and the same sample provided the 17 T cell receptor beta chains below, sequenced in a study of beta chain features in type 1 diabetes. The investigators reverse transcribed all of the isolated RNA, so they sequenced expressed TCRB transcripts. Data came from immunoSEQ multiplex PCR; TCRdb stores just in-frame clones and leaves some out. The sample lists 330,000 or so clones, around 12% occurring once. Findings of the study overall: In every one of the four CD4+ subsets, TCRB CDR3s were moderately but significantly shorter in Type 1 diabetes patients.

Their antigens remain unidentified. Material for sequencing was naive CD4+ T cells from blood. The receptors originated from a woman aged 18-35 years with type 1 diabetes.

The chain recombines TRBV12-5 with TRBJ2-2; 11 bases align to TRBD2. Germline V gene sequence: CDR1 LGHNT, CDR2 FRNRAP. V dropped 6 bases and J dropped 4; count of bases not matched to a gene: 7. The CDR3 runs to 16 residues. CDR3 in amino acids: CASGGLAGGGTGELFF. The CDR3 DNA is TGTGCTAGTGGGGGGCTAGCGGGAGGTGGCACCGGGGAGCTGTTTTTT.

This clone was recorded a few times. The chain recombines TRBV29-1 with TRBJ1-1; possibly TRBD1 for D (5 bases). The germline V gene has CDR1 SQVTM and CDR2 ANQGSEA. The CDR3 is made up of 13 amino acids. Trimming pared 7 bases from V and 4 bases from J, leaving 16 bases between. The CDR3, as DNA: TGCAGCGCCAAGAACCTCGGGGGCACTGAAGCTTTCTTT. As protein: CSAKNLGGTEAFF.

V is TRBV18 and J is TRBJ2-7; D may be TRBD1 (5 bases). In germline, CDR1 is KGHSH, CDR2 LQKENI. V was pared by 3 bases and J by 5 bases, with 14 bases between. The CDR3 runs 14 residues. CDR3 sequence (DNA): TGTGCCAGCTCACCGAGACAGTTGTCCCACGAGCAGTACTTC. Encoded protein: CASSPRQLSHEQYF.

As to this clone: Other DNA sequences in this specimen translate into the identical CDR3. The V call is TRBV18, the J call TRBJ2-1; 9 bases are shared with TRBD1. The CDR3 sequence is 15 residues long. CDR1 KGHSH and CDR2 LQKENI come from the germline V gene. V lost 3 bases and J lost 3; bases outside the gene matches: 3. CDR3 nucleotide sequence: TGTGCCAGCTCACCGGGACAGGGAGACTACAATGAGCAGTTCTTC. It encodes CASSPGQGDYNEQFF.

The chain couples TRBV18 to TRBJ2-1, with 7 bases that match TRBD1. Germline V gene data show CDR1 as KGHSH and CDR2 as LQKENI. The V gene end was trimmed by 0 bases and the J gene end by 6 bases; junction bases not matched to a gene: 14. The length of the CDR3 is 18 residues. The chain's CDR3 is CASSPPGKRHRGGNEQFF. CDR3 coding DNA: TGTGCCAGCTCACCACCGGGCAAGCGCCACAGGGGTGGCAATGAGCAGTTCTTC. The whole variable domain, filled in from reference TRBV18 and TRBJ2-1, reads NAGVMQNPRHLVRRRGQEARLRCSPMKGHSHVYWYRQLPEEGLKFMVYLQKENIIDESGMPKERFSAEFPKEGPSILRIQQVVRGDSAAYFCASSPPGKRHRGGNEQFFGPGTRLTVL.

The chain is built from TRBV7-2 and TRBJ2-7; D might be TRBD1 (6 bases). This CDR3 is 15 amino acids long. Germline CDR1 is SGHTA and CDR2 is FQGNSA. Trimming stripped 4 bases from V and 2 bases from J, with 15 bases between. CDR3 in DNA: TGTGCCAGCAGCTATCAGGGGCCTGGCCCCTACGAGCAGTACTTC. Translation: CASSYQGPGPYEQYF.

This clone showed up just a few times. The CDR3 loop reads CASRAVADRTDTQYF. The CDR3 DNA sequence: TGTGCCAGTAGAGCTGTAGCAGATCGCACAGATACGCAGTATTTT. The J gene is TRBJ2-3, the V gene TRBV19; D is unclear. Per the germline V gene, CDR1 is LNHDA and CDR2 is SQIVND (reference sequence). The V end was cut by 6 bases, the J end by 1 base, with 14 bases between. The CDR3 is 15 amino acids.

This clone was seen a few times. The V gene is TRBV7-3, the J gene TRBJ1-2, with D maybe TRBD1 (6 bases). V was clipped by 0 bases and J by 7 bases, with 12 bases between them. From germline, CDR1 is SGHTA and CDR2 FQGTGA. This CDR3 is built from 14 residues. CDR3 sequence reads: CASSLTMDSSGYTF. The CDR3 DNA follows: TGTGCCAGCAGCTTAACTATGGACAGCTCTGGCTACACCTTC.

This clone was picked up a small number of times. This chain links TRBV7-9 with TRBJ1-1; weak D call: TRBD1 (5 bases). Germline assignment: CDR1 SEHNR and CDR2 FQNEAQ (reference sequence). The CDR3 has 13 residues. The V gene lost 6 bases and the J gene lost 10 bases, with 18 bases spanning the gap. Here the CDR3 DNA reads TGTGCCAGCAGGGGTATCGGGGGATCGGGAGCTTTCTTT. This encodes CASRGIGGSGAFF.

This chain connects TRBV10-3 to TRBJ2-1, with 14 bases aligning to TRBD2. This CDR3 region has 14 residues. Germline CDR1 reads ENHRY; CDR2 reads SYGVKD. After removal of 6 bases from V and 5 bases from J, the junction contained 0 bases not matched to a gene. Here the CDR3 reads CAIRGLAGDNEQFF. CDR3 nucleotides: TGTGCCATCAGGGGACTAGCGGGAGACAATGAGCAGTTCTTC.

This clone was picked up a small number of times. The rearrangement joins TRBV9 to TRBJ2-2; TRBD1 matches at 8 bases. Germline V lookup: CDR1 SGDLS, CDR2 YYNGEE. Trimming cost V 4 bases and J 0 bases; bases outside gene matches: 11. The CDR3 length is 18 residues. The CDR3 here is CASSPITDRVTNTGELFF. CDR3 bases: TGTGCCAGCAGCCCCATCACGGACAGGGTGACGAACACCGGGGAGCTGTTTTTT.

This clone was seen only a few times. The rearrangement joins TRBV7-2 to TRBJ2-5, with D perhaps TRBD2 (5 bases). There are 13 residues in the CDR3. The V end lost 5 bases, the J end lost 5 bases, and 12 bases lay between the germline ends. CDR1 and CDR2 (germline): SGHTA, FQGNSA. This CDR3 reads CASSPDYKETQYF. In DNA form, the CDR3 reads TGTGCCAGCAGCCCCGACTACAAGGAGACCCAGTACTTC.

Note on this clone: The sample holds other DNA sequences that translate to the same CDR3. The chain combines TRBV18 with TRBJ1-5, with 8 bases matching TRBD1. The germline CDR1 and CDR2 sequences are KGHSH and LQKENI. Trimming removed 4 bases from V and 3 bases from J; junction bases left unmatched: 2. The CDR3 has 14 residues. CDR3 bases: TGTGCCAGCTCACTGGGACAGGCCAATCAGCCCCAGCATTTT. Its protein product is CASSLGQANQPQHF.

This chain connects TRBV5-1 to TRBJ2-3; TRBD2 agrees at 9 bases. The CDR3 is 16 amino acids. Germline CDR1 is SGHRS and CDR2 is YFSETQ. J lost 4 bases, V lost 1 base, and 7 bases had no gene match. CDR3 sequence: CASSLSASGVADTQYF. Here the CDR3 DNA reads TGCGCCAGCAGCTTGTCGGCTAGCGGGGTGGCAGATACGCAGTATTTT.

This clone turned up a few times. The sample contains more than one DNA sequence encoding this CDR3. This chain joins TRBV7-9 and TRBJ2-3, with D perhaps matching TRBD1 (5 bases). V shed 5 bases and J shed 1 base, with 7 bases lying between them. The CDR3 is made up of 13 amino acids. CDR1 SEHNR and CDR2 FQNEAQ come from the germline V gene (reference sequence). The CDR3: CASSQQGTDTQYF. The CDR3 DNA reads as TGTGCCAGCAGCCAACAGGGCACAGATACGCAGTATTTT.

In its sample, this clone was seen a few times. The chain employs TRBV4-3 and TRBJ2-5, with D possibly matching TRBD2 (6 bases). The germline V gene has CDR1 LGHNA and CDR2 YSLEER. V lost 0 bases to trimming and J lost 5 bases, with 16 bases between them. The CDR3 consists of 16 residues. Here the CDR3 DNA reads TGCGCCAGCAGCCAAGATCCCACGGGGGTGGGGGAGACCCAGTACTTC. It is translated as CASSQDPTGVGETQYF.

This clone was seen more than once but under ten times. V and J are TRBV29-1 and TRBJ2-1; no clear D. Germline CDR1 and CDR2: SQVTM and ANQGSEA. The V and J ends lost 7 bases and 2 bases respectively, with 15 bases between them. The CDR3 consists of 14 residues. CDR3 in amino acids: CSATDKEPYNEQFF. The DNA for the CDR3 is TGCAGCGCAACCGACAAGGAACCCTACAATGAGCAGTTCTTC.